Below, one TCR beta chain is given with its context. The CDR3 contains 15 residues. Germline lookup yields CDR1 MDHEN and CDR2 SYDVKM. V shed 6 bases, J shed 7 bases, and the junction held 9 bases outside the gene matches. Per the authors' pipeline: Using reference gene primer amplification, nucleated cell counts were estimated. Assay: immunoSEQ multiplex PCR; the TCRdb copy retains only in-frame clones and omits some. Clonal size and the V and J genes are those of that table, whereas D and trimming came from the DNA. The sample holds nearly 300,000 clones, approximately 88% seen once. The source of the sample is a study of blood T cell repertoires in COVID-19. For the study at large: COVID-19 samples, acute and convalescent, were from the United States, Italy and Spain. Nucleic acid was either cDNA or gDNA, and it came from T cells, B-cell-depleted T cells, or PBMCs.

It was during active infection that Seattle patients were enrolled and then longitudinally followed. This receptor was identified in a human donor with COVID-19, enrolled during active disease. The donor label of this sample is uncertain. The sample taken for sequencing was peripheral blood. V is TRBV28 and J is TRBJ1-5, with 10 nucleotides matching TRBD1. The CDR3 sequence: CASSLTGGAFQPQHF. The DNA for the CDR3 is TGTGCCAGCAGCCTGACAGGGGGCGCTTTCCAGCCCCAGCATTTT.